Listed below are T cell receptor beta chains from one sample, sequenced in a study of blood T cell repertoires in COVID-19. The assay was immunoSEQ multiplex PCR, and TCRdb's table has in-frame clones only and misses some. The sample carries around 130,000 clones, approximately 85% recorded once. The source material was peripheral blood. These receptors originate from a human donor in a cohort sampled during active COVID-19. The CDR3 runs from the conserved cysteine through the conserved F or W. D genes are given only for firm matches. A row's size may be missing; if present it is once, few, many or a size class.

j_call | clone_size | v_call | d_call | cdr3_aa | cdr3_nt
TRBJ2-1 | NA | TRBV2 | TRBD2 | CATASGPSSYNEQFF | TGTGCCACCGCTAGCGGCCCGAGCTCCTACAATGAGCAGTTCTTC
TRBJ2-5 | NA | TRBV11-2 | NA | CASSPLFSLRDSDQETQYF | TGTGCCAGCAGCCCTCTATTCTCCCTGCGGGACTCTGACCAAGAGACCCAGTACTTC
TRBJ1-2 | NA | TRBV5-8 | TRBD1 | CASSSLQGSNYGYTF | TGTGCCAGCAGCTCCCTACAGGGGTCTAACTATGGCTACACCTTC
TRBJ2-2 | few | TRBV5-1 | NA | CASSLAGRGTGELFF | TGCGCCAGCAGCTTGGCGGGCAGGGGTACCGGGGAGCTGTTTTTT
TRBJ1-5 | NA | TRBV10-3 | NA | CAISESPGMGNQPQHF | TGTGCCATCAGTGAGTCGCCGGGTATGGGCAATCAGCCCCAGCATTTT
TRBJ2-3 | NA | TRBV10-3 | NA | CAISGGLTNLYF | TGTGCCATCAGTGGAGGACTAACGAATCTGTATTTT
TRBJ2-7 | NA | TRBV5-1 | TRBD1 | CASSLGQGSYEQYF | TGCGCCAGCAGCTTGGGACAGGGATCCTACGAGCAGTACTTC
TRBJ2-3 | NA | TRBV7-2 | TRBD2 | CASSLDSGGPSTDTQYF | TGTGCCAGCAGCTTAGACAGCGGGGGCCCGTCCACTGATACGCAGTATTTT
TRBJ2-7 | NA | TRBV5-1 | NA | CASSLTPYQAQSSYEQYF | TGCGCCAGCAGCTTGACTCCTTACCAGGCCCAGAGCTCCTACGAGCAGTACTTC
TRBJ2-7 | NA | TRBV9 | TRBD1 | CASSGGQGRSIGEQYF | TGTGCCAGCAGCGGGGGACAGGGCAGGAGTATCGGCGAGCAGTACTTC
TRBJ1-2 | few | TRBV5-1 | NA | CASSLQGNYGYTF | TGCGCCAGCAGCTTGCAGGGGAACTATGGCTACACCTTC
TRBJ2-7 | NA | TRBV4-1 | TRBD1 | CASSHPGTGAYEQYF | TGCGCCAGCAGTCACCCCGGGACAGGGGCCTACGAGCAGTACTTC
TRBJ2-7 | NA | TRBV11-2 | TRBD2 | CASSLGGGGFSYEQYF | TGTGCCAGCAGCTTAGGAGGCGGGGGTTTTTCCTACGAGCAGTACTTC
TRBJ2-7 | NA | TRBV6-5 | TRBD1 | CASSLEGTGIYEQYF | TGTGCCAGCAGCCTCGAAGGGACAGGGATTTACGAGCAGTACTTC
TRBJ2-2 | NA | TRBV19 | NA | CASTQGMGTGELFF | TGTGCCAGTACGCAGGGAATGGGCACCGGGGAGCTGTTTTTT
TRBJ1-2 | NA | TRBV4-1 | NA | CASSQDNSNYGYTF | TGCGCCAGCAGCCAGGACAACTCTAACTATGGCTACACCTTC
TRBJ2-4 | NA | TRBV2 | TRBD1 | CASSEDRFQNIQYF | TGTGCCAGCAGTGAGGACAGGTTCCAAAACATTCAGTACTTC
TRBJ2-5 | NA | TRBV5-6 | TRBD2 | CASSLTTGGRVETQYF | TGTGCCAGCAGCTTAACGACGGGGGGGCGGGTCGAGACCCAGTACTTC
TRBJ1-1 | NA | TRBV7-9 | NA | CASSLTREGTEAFF | TGTGCCAGCAGCTTGACCCGGGAGGGCACTGAAGCTTTCTTT
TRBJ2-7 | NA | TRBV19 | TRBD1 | CASSSRDRVVYEQYF | TGTGCCAGTAGTAGCCGGGACAGGGTGGTCTACGAGCAGTACTTC
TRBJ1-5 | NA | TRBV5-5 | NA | CASSLDGNQPQHF | TGTGCCAGCAGCTTGGACGGTAATCAGCCCCAGCATTTT
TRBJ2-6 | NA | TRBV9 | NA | CASSFQGSGANVLTF | TGTGCCAGCAGTTTCCAGGGCTCTGGGGCCAACGTCCTGACTTTC
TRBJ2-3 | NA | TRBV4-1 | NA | CASSQSSGNTQYF | TGCGCCAGCAGCCAATCTTCGGGGAATACGCAGTATTTT
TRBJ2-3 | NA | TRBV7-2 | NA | CASSPLGTDTQYF | TGTGCCAGCAGCCCACTAGGAACAGATACGCAGTATTTT
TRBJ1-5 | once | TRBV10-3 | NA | CAISEGGAANQPQHF | TGTGCCATCAGTGAGGGAGGGGCCGCCAACCAGCCCCAGCATTTT
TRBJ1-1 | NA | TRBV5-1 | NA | CASAGGDWVNTEAFF | TGCGCCAGCGCGGGGGGCGATTGGGTGAACACTGAAGCTTTCTTT
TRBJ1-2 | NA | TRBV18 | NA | CASSPPTSTGQANYGYTF | TGTGCCAGCTCACCCCCTACTTCGACAGGTCAAGCTAACTATGGCTACACCTTC
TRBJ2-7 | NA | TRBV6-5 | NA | CASSRTTGPYEQYF | TGTGCCAGCAGCCGGACCACAGGTCCCTACGAGCAGTACTTC